The next 15 T cell receptor beta chains were all read from a single sample in a study of read filtering for tumor transcriptome and immune sequencing. The library was built from about 400 ng RNA with molecular barcoded adaptors for alpha/delta and beta/gamma chains. TCRdb reanalysed the reads using MiXCR and keeps one entry per CDR3 protein. The table records tens of thousands of distinct CDR3 sequences, around 14% of them present only once. Sequences were obtained from a population of CD138-negative cells sorted from bone marrow. These receptors were obtained from a donor over 35 with multiple myeloma.

The genes are TRBV12-3 or TRBV12-4 and TRBJ2-5, with D hard to call. The CDR3 has 14 residues. Trimming left V 5 bases short and J 2 bases short, with 12 bases between. The CDR3 DNA is TGTGCCAGCAGTCCCCGGGCGCCACAAGAGACCCAGTACTTC. Translating it yields CASSPRAPQETQYF.

This clonotype was seen ten or more times. This rearrangement joins TRBV7-9 to TRBJ1-1; the D gene is possibly TRBD1 (5 bases). Germline lookup yields CDR1 SEHNR and CDR2 FQNEAQ (reference sequence). CDR3 length: 13 amino acids. V was pared by 4 bases and J by 1 base, with 7 bases between. As DNA, the CDR3 is TGTGCCAGCAGCTACACAGGGAACACTGAAGCTTTCTTT. It specifies CASSYTGNTEAFF. The variable domain in full, with the rest retrieved from reference TRBV7-9 and TRBJ1-1, is DTGVSQNPRHKITKRGQNVTFRCDPISEHNRLYWYRQTLGQGPEFLTYFQNEAQLEKSRLLSDRFSAERPKGSFSTLEIQRTEQGDSAMYLCASSYTGNTEAFFGQGTRLTVV.

This chain joins TRBV12-5 and TRBJ2-5; no firm D call. The germline gives CDR1 LGHNT, CDR2 FRNRAP. Deletions cut 6 bases from V and 5 bases from J, with 7 bases between. The CDR3 is 11 residues long. The CDR3, as DNA: TGTGCTAGTGGCATCATGGAGACCCAGTACTTC. The encoded protein is CASGIMETQYF.

A word on this clonotype: A much larger clonotype is one base distant, so this may be a read error. The chain has TRBV5-6 and TRBJ2-2; no reliable D call. The CDR3 contains 11 residues. V was trimmed by 7 bases and J by 6 bases, leaving 7 bases between them. CDR1 is SGHDT and CDR2 is YYEEEE in the germline V gene. The CDR3 DNA sequence: TGTGCCAGCGATCAGGCCGGGGAGCTGTTTTTT. It yields the protein CASDQAGELFF.

The chain carries TRBV19 and TRBJ2-7; TRBD2 matches 10 bases. The germline V gene encodes CDR1 LNHDA and CDR2 SQIVND (reference sequence). The ends lost 6 bases at V and 2 bases at J; junction bases unmatched: 7. The CDR3 consists of 15 residues. CDR3 nucleotide sequence: TGTGCCAGTAGCTGGGCGCTAGCGGGAGCCTACGAGCAGTACTTC. This encodes CASSWALAGAYEQYF.

At least ten counts were recorded for this clonotype. For the CDR3, the DNA is TGTGCCAGCAGAGACGGGGACTCCGTTGGTCCGCAGTATTTT. Protein product: CASRDGDSVGPQYF. The chain employs TRBV12-3 or TRBV12-4 and TRBJ1-4; possibly TRBD2 for D (6 bases). The J call could be wrong; TRBJ2-3 is a better fit for the DNA end. The CDR3 totals 14 residues.

This clonotype was counted many times. This chain uses TRBV29-1 with TRBJ2-3, with TRBD2 matching over 10 bases. Trimming cost V 7 bases and J 5 bases; bases outside gene matches: 6. This CDR3 spans 13 amino acids. Germline V gene sequence: CDR1 SQVTM, CDR2 ANQGSEA. In DNA, the CDR3 is TGCAGCGCTGTACTAGCGGGGAGAGATACGCAGTATTTT. It translates to CSAVLAGRDTQYF.

The table lists this clonotype with many counts. J is TRBJ2-1 and V is TRBV28; 8 nucleotides agree with TRBD2. The CDR3 extends over 16 amino acids. The V and J ends lost 7 bases and 4 bases, in that order; junction bases with no gene match: 12. Germline values: CDR1 MDHEN, CDR2 SYDVKM. CDR3 protein: CASTSGASGYYNEQFF. The CDR3 nucleotides are TGTGCCAGCACCTCGGGGGCTAGCGGGTATTACAATGAGCAGTTCTTC.

This clonotype was picked up a small number of times. A much larger clone differs from this one at a single base, so this may be a read error. CDR3 in DNA: TGTGCCAGCAGCCCTGGGGAGCCCCAGCATTTT. This codes for CASSPGEPQHF. The chain joins TRBV7-9 to TRBJ1-5; no clear D gene. The V end lost 5 bases, the J end lost 8 bases, and 7 bases lay between the germline ends. Per the germline V gene, CDR1 is SEHNR and CDR2 is FQNEAQ (reference sequence). The CDR3 covers 11 residues.

This chain links TRBV19 with TRBJ1-5; a possible D gene is TRBD1 (6 bases). V lost 3 bases and J lost 3, with 15 bases in between. This CDR3 comprises 16 residues. Germline CDR1 LNHDA, CDR2 SQIVND (reference sequence). The DNA of the CDR3 is TGTGCCAGTAGTATCGGGTGGGGGCAAGACAATCAGCCCCAGCATTTT. This translates into CASSIGWGQDNQPQHF.

Many counts were recorded for this clonotype. The chain uses TRBV19 and TRBJ2-3; the match to TRBD2 covers 8 bases. The CDR3 is 14 amino acids. Unmatched junction bases numbered 0, after V lost 0 bases and J lost 4 bases. The V gene's germline CDR1 is LNHDA and CDR2 SQIVND (reference sequence). The CDR3 nucleotides read TGTGCCAGTAGTATAGAGGGACTAGCAGATACGCAGTATTTT. Translating gives CASSIEGLADTQYF.

CDR3 in amino acids: CASSLGVNTEAFF. CDR3 bases: TGTGCCAGCAGTTTGGGGGTGAACACTGAAGCTTTCTTT. V is TRBV12-3 or TRBV12-4 and J is TRBJ1-1; maybe TRBD1 (5 bases). With 3 bases removed from V and 0 bases from J, the gap between germline ends came to 5 bases. This CDR3 has 13 residues.

The chain uses TRBV7-9 and TRBJ2-3; D not resolved. CDR1 is SEHNR and CDR2 is FQNEAQ in the germline V gene (reference sequence). The CDR3 runs to 13 residues. Trimming cost V 3 bases and J 6 bases, with 10 bases left between them. The CDR3: CASSFLKLDTQYF. CDR3 sequence (DNA): TGTGCCAGCAGCTTCCTGAAACTTGATACGCAGTATTTT.

This clonotype was seen many times. This chain uses TRBV10-3 with TRBJ2-5; D remains ambiguous. The length of the CDR3 is 13 residues. The V and J ends lost 10 bases and 1 base respectively, with 13 bases between them. The germline V gene has CDR1 ENHRY and CDR2 SYGVKD. The CDR3 here is CATEDASQETQYF. CDR3 coding DNA: TGTGCCACCGAGGACGCCTCCCAAGAGACCCAGTACTTC.

The sample holds many counts of this clonotype. The chain links TRBV29-1 to TRBJ1-1; 8 bases fit TRBD1. Trimming cost V 6 bases and J 0 bases; bases outside gene matches: 9. Per germline, CDR1 SQVTM and CDR2 ANQGSEA. The CDR3 spans 15 residues. The CDR3 here is CSVKRTGRLNTEAFF. CDR3 coding DNA: TGCAGCGTCAAAAGGACAGGGCGGTTGAACACTGAAGCTTTCTTT.